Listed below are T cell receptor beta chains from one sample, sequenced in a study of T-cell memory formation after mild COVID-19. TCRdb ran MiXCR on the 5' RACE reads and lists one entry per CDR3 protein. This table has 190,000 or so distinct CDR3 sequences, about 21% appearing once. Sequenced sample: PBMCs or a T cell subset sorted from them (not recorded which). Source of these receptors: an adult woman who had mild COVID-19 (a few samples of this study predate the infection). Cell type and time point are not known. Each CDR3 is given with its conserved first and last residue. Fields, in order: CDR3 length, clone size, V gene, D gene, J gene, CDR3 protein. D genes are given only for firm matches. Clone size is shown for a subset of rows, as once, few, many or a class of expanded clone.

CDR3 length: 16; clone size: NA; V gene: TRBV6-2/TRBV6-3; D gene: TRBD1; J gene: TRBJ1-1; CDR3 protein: CASSYRQGGMNTEAFF
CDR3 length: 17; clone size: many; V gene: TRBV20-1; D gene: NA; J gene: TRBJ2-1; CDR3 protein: CSARDLPRDSSYNEQFF
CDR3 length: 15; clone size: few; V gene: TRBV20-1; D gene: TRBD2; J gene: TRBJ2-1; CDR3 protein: CSAGLASADSNEQFF
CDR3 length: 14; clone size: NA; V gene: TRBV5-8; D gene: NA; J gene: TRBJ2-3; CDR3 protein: CASSSVVGTDTQYF
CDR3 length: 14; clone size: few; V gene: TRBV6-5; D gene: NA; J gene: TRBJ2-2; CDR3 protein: CASSYYWNTGELFF
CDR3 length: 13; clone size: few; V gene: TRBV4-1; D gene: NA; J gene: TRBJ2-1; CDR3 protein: CASSLQGMDEQFF
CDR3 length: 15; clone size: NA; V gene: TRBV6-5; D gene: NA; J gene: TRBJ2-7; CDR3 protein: CASSYPGGESYEQYF
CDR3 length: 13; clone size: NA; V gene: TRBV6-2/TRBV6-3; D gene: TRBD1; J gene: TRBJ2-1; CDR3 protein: CASSYSDRERQFF
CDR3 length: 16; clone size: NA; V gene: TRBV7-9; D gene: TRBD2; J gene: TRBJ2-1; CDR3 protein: CASSSSSGGPGNEQFF
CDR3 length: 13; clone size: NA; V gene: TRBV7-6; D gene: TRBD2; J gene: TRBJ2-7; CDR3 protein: CASSPYGGAEQYF
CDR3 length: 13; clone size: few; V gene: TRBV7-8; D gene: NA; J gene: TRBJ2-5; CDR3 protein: CASKKGLTETQYF
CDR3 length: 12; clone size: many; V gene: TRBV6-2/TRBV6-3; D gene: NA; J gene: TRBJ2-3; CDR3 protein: CASSSLTDTQYF
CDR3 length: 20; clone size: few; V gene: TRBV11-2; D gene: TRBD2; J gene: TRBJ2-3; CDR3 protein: CASSWRLAGAPRMETDTQYF
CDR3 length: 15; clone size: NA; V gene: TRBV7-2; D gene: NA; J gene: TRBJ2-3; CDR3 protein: CASSQSGTHTDTQYF
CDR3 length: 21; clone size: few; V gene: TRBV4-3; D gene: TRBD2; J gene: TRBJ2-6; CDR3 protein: CASSQEAPLAGPFGGANVLTF
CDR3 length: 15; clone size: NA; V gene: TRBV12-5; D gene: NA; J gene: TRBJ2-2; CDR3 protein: CASGFWTENTGELFF
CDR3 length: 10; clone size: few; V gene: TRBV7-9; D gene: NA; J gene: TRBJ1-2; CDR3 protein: CASSPSGYTF
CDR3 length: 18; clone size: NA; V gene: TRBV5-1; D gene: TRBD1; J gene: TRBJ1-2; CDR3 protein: CASSFRPGTGFEDYGYTF
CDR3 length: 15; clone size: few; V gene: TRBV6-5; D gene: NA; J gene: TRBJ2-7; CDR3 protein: CASSFFWGNSYEQYF
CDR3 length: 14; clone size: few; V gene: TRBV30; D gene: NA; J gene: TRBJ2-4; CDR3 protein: CAWSYGFGENIQYF
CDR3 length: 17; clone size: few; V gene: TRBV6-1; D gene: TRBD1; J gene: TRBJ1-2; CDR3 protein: CASRTRDRSLERYGYTF
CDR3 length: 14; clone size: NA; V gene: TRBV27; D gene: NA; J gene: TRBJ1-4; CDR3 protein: CASSLAGLNEKLFF
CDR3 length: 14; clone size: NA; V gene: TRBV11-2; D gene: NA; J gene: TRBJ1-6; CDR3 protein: CASSSSYGGSPLHF
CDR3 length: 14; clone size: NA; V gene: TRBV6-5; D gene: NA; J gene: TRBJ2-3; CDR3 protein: CATKTSASTDTQYF
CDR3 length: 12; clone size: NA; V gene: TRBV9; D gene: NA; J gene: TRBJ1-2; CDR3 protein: CASSVNSYGYTF
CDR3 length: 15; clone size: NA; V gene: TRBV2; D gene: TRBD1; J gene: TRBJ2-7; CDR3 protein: CASREGTDRTYEQYF
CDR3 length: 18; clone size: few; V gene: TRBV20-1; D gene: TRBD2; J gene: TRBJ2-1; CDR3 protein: CSASPRGTSGPSYNEQFF